These T cell receptor beta chains were read from a single sample in a study of vaccination effects on CD4 cells after COVID-19. No antigen is known for these receptors. The assay was immunoSEQ multiplex PCR, and TCRdb's table has in-frame clones only and misses some. The data contain some 63,000 clones, 65% to 75% of them singletons. Source: CD4+ T cells from PBMCs cultured without peptide, taken before COVID-19 vaccination. The receptor set was obtained from a human donor who had a prior SARS-CoV-2 infection. CDR3s include the opening cysteine and the closing phenylalanine or tryptophan. Each record gives: D gene, V gene, clone size, J gene, CDR3 DNA, CDR3 protein. D genes are given only for firm matches. Clone sizes are given selectively: once, few, many, or a class where the clone is expanded.

d_call: TRBD1; v_call: TRBV2; clone_size: NA; j_call: TRBJ2-6; cdr3_nt: TGTGCCAGCAGTAAGGACAGGGCTGGGGCCAACGTCCTGACTTTC; cdr3_aa: CASSKDRAGANVLTF
d_call: TRBD2; v_call: TRBV6-4; clone_size: NA; j_call: TRBJ2-7; cdr3_nt: TGTGCCAGCAGTGATGATAGGACTAGCGGGAGCGTCGGGTACGAGCAGTACTTC; cdr3_aa: CASSDDRTSGSVGYEQYF
d_call: NA; v_call: TRBV29-1; clone_size: NA; j_call: TRBJ1-2; cdr3_nt: TGCAGCGTTGTAGGGCCGATTGGGGGCTACACCTTC; cdr3_aa: CSVVGPIGGYTF
d_call: NA; v_call: TRBV7-2; clone_size: NA; j_call: TRBJ2-3; cdr3_nt: TGTGCCAGCAGCCAAAGGTTTGCAGATACGCAGTATTTT; cdr3_aa: CASSQRFADTQYF
d_call: NA; v_call: TRBV19; clone_size: NA; j_call: TRBJ2-5; cdr3_nt: TGTGCCAGTAGTACCCAAGCGGCGTCGGCGAACCAAGAGACCCAGTACTTC; cdr3_aa: CASSTQAASANQETQYF
d_call: NA; v_call: TRBV12-5; clone_size: NA; j_call: TRBJ1-1; cdr3_nt: TGTGCTAGTGGTTTGGAGGCGAACACTGAAGCTTTCTTT; cdr3_aa: CASGLEANTEAFF
d_call: NA; v_call: TRBV7-9; clone_size: NA; j_call: TRBJ2-7; cdr3_nt: TGTGCCAGCAGCCCCCTCTACTTGGGCTCCCACGAGCAGTACTTC; cdr3_aa: CASSPLYLGSHEQYF
d_call: TRBD1; v_call: TRBV5-1; clone_size: NA; j_call: TRBJ1-3; cdr3_nt: TGCGCCAGCAGCTTGTCGGAGTTGGCAGGGGGCTCTGGAAACACCATATATTTT; cdr3_aa: CASSLSELAGGSGNTIYF
d_call: TRBD1; v_call: TRBV13; clone_size: NA; j_call: TRBJ1-6; cdr3_nt: TGTGCCAGCAGCGCATGGGACAGGGGGAATTCACCCCTCCACTTT; cdr3_aa: CASSAWDRGNSPLHF
d_call: TRBD2; v_call: TRBV27; clone_size: NA; j_call: TRBJ2-1; cdr3_nt: TGTGCCACTAATAGCGGGAGGGCTTACAATGAGCAGTTCTTC; cdr3_aa: CATNSGRAYNEQFF
d_call: NA; v_call: TRBV11-3; clone_size: NA; j_call: TRBJ1-4; cdr3_nt: TGTGCCAGCAGCTCCCGGGACACCGGGGAAAAACTGTTTTTT; cdr3_aa: CASSSRDTGEKLFF
d_call: TRBD2; v_call: TRBV11-3; clone_size: NA; j_call: TRBJ2-2; cdr3_nt: TGTGCCAGCAGCTTAAGGGAGGGCCGTGGCGGGGAGCTGTTTTTT; cdr3_aa: CASSLREGRGGELFF
d_call: NA; v_call: TRBV6-1; clone_size: NA; j_call: TRBJ1-1; cdr3_nt: TGTGCCAGCAGCCGACAGCTTGAAGCTTTCTTT; cdr3_aa: CASSRQLEAFF
d_call: NA; v_call: TRBV5-1; clone_size: NA; j_call: TRBJ2-5; cdr3_nt: TGCGCCAGCAGCCCGGGACTCGTCTCGCACGAGACCCAGTACTTC; cdr3_aa: CASSPGLVSHETQYF
d_call: NA; v_call: TRBV5-6; clone_size: once; j_call: TRBJ2-3; cdr3_nt: TGTGCCAGCAGCTTGAGGAGCCCAGATACGCAGTATTTT; cdr3_aa: CASSLRSPDTQYF
d_call: NA; v_call: TRBV27; clone_size: once; j_call: TRBJ2-5; cdr3_nt: TGTGCCAGCCTGGACTTGTACCAAGAGACCCAGTACTTC; cdr3_aa: CASLDLYQETQYF
d_call: NA; v_call: TRBV6-5; clone_size: NA; j_call: TRBJ2-6; cdr3_nt: TGTGCCAGCAGCGACAGGTCTGGGGCCAACGTCCTGACTTTC; cdr3_aa: CASSDRSGANVLTF
d_call: NA; v_call: TRBV11-2; clone_size: NA; j_call: TRBJ1-2; cdr3_nt: TGTGCCAGCAGCTACAGAGGAGGGTTCGGGGGAGAGAATGGCTACACCTTC; cdr3_aa: CASSYRGGFGGENGYTF
d_call: TRBD1; v_call: TRBV7-2; clone_size: NA; j_call: TRBJ1-2; cdr3_nt: TGTGCCAGCAGCCCCGACAGGGTCAATGGCTACACCTTC; cdr3_aa: CASSPDRVNGYTF
d_call: TRBD1; v_call: TRBV10-1; clone_size: NA; j_call: TRBJ1-2; cdr3_nt: TGCGCCAGCAGTGAGATGGGACAGGGGGCCGATGGCTACACCTTC; cdr3_aa: CASSEMGQGADGYTF
d_call: NA; v_call: TRBV5-1; clone_size: NA; j_call: TRBJ2-3; cdr3_nt: TGCGCCAGCAGCACCAGGGTTATCACAGATACGCAGTATTTT; cdr3_aa: CASSTRVITDTQYF
d_call: NA; v_call: TRBV5-6; clone_size: NA; j_call: TRBJ2-7; cdr3_nt: TGTGCCAGCAGCTTGGCCCCAGGCCAGGGCTACGAGCAGTACTTC; cdr3_aa: CASSLAPGQGYEQYF
d_call: NA; v_call: TRBV6-1; clone_size: NA; j_call: TRBJ2-3; cdr3_nt: TGTGCCAGCAGCTCCACAGATACGCAGTATTTT; cdr3_aa: CASSSTDTQYF
d_call: NA; v_call: TRBV20-1; clone_size: NA; j_call: TRBJ1-1; cdr3_nt: TGCAGTGCTAGTTTTTGGAGGCGGGGGACTGAAGCTTTCTTT; cdr3_aa: CSASFWRRGTEAFF
d_call: NA; v_call: TRBV7-3; clone_size: NA; j_call: TRBJ1-5; cdr3_nt: TGTGCCAGCAGCTTAAGTCTGGGGGAGCCCCAGCATTTT; cdr3_aa: CASSLSLGEPQHF
d_call: NA; v_call: TRBV27; clone_size: NA; j_call: TRBJ1-2; cdr3_nt: TGTGCCAGCAGTTTAAAGGGAGCTAACTATGGCTACACCTTC; cdr3_aa: CASSLKGANYGYTF
d_call: TRBD1; v_call: TRBV7-2; clone_size: NA; j_call: TRBJ2-7; cdr3_nt: TGTGCCAGCAGCTTCGACGGGACAGAAGCCTACGAGCAGTACTTC; cdr3_aa: CASSFDGTEAYEQYF
d_call: TRBD2; v_call: TRBV9; clone_size: once; j_call: TRBJ2-3; cdr3_nt: TGTGCCAGCAGCCCACGGCGGGAGGCCTCCGATACGCAGTATTTT; cdr3_aa: CASSPRREASDTQYF
d_call: TRBD2; v_call: TRBV7-9; clone_size: NA; j_call: TRBJ2-3; cdr3_nt: TGTGCCAGCAGCCCTAGCGGGGGAGATACGCAGTATTTT; cdr3_aa: CASSPSGGDTQYF
d_call: TRBD1; v_call: TRBV25-1; clone_size: NA; j_call: TRBJ2-2; cdr3_nt: TGTGCCAGCAGTGAGGGCAGGGACAGGGCCACCGGGGAGCTGTTTTTT; cdr3_aa: CASSEGRDRATGELFF
d_call: TRBD1; v_call: TRBV9; clone_size: once; j_call: TRBJ2-5; cdr3_nt: TGTGCCAGCAGCGTAGTCCACGGACAGGGACAGACCCAGTACTTC; cdr3_aa: CASSVVHGQGQTQYF
d_call: TRBD2; v_call: TRBV7-9; clone_size: few; j_call: TRBJ2-2; cdr3_nt: TGTGCCAGCAGCTTAGCGAAGACTAGCGGGGCAGCCGGGGAGCTGTTTTTT; cdr3_aa: CASSLAKTSGAAGELFF
d_call: TRBD1; v_call: TRBV3-1/TRBV3-2; clone_size: once; j_call: TRBJ1-1; cdr3_nt: TGTGCCAGCAGCCAAGAGTGGGGACAGGGTGAAGCTTTCTTT; cdr3_aa: CASSQEWGQGEAFF
d_call: NA; v_call: TRBV9; clone_size: NA; j_call: TRBJ2-3; cdr3_nt: TGTGCCAGCAGCGTAGATCCCAACACAGATACGCAGTATTTT; cdr3_aa: CASSVDPNTDTQYF
d_call: NA; v_call: TRBV6-2/TRBV6-3; clone_size: NA; j_call: TRBJ1-5; cdr3_nt: TGTGCCAGCAGTTATGGGGTAGGGAGGACTTTCCAGCCCCAGCATTTT; cdr3_aa: CASSYGVGRTFQPQHF
d_call: NA; v_call: TRBV7-2; clone_size: few; j_call: TRBJ2-7; cdr3_nt: TGTGCCAGCAGCTTAACGGTCCGGACCTACGAGCAGTACTTC; cdr3_aa: CASSLTVRTYEQYF
d_call: NA; v_call: TRBV24-1; clone_size: NA; j_call: TRBJ2-7; cdr3_nt: TGTGCCACCAGTGAAGGGACCTACGAGCAGTACTTC; cdr3_aa: CATSEGTYEQYF
d_call: NA; v_call: TRBV18; clone_size: NA; j_call: TRBJ2-7; cdr3_nt: TGTGCCAGCTCACCCTCAGGGTTATCCTACGAGCAGTACTTC; cdr3_aa: CASSPSGLSYEQYF
d_call: NA; v_call: TRBV30; clone_size: few; j_call: TRBJ1-6; cdr3_nt: TGTGCCTGGAGTGTTGGTTCACCCCTCCACTTT; cdr3_aa: CAWSVGSPLHF
d_call: NA; v_call: TRBV5-1; clone_size: few; j_call: TRBJ1-1; cdr3_nt: TGCGCCAGCAGCTTTACTACAGCTACTGAAGCTTTCTTT; cdr3_aa: CASSFTTATEAFF
d_call: NA; v_call: TRBV21-1; clone_size: NA; j_call: TRBJ2-7; cdr3_nt: TGTGCCAGCAGCATAGGCAGGGCTACAGAGCAGTACTTC; cdr3_aa: CASSIGRATEQYF
d_call: TRBD2; v_call: TRBV9; clone_size: NA; j_call: TRBJ2-5; cdr3_nt: TGTGCCAGCAGCGTAGCTAATCTAGCGGGGGGTCAAGAGACCCAGTACTTC; cdr3_aa: CASSVANLAGGQETQYF
d_call: NA; v_call: TRBV2; clone_size: NA; j_call: TRBJ2-7; cdr3_nt: TGTGCCAGCAGTGTGGAGGGAGCCTCCTACGAGCAGTACTTC; cdr3_aa: CASSVEGASYEQYF
d_call: NA; v_call: TRBV2; clone_size: few; j_call: TRBJ1-6; cdr3_nt: TGTGCCAGCAGTGTAGGACTTCCGGGCCCTTCGTCCCTCCACTTT; cdr3_aa: CASSVGLPGPSSLHF
d_call: TRBD2; v_call: TRBV18; clone_size: NA; j_call: TRBJ2-3; cdr3_nt: TGTGCCAGCTCACTTTTAAGCGGGGACACAGATACGCAGTATTTT; cdr3_aa: CASSLLSGDTDTQYF
d_call: TRBD1; v_call: TRBV9; clone_size: NA; j_call: TRBJ2-7; cdr3_nt: TGTGCCAGCAGCGCGCAGATATCGGACAGGGGGCTTCCCTACGAGCAGTACTTC; cdr3_aa: CASSAQISDRGLPYEQYF
d_call: TRBD2; v_call: TRBV5-6; clone_size: once; j_call: TRBJ2-3; cdr3_nt: TGTGCCAGCAGCTTGTTCGAGCGGGAGGGCCAAAATCCGCAGTATTTT; cdr3_aa: CASSLFEREGQNPQYF
d_call: NA; v_call: TRBV5-1; clone_size: NA; j_call: TRBJ1-3; cdr3_nt: TGCGCCAGCAGCTTGGAAATCAACGGGCGAAACACCATATATTTT; cdr3_aa: CASSLEINGRNTIYF
d_call: NA; v_call: TRBV5-4; clone_size: NA; j_call: TRBJ1-3; cdr3_nt: TGTGCCAGCAGCTTGGTGTCGGGAACTGGAAACACCATATATTTT; cdr3_aa: CASSLVSGTGNTIYF
d_call: NA; v_call: TRBV30; clone_size: NA; j_call: TRBJ2-5; cdr3_nt: TGTGCCTGGAGCGACAACTCACTAGTTCAAGAGACCCAGTACTTC; cdr3_aa: CAWSDNSLVQETQYF
d_call: NA; v_call: TRBV9; clone_size: NA; j_call: TRBJ1-2; cdr3_nt: TGTGCCAGCAGCGACCCGAAGGGGGGAGGCCTCTATGGCTACACCTTC; cdr3_aa: CASSDPKGGGLYGYTF
d_call: NA; v_call: TRBV18; clone_size: NA; j_call: TRBJ2-3; cdr3_nt: TGTGCCAGCTCATTCGCCGGGACAAGCACAGATACGCAGTATTTT; cdr3_aa: CASSFAGTSTDTQYF
d_call: NA; v_call: TRBV20-1; clone_size: NA; j_call: TRBJ1-2; cdr3_nt: TGCAGTGCTAGTATGGGCAGTGCTAACTATGGCTACACCTTC; cdr3_aa: CSASMGSANYGYTF